This is a list of T cell receptor beta chains from one sample in a study of OX40 agonist ivuxolimab in advanced cancers. The method was immunoSEQ multiplex PCR; TCRdb's version includes in-frame clones alone and lacks a portion of them. There are some 44,000 clones in the sample; approximately 80% occur only once, and around 5.1% lies in the top ten. This sample comprised CD4+ or CD8+ T cells sorted from blood, obtained in a trial of the OX40 agonist ivuxolimab. The receptor source for this set is an adult with an advanced solid tumor such as melanoma, head and neck, liver or kidney cancer. The CDR3 runs from the conserved cysteine through the conserved F or W.

j_call: TRBJ2-7
v_call: TRBV29-1
cdr3_aa: CSVSLAGEQYF

j_call: TRBJ2-3
v_call: TRBV2
cdr3_aa: CASRPTGGRTDTQYF

j_call: TRBJ1-5
v_call: TRBV6-5
cdr3_aa: CASGGRRNQPQHF

j_call: TRBJ2-7
v_call: TRBV15
cdr3_aa: CATSRLGSQYEQYF

j_call: TRBJ2-6
v_call: TRBV5-6
cdr3_aa: CASSFQGARGANVLTF

j_call: TRBJ2-1
v_call: TRBV28
cdr3_aa: CASSLLGTGDNEQFF

j_call: TRBJ1-2
v_call: TRBV29-1
cdr3_aa: CSVEDRGFGYGYTF

j_call: TRBJ2-5
v_call: TRBV9
cdr3_aa: CASSVDPGGRETQYF

j_call: TRBJ1-2
v_call: TRBV4-3
cdr3_aa: CASSQDGGYSYGYTF

j_call: TRBJ1-2
v_call: TRBV12-5
cdr3_aa: CASASGGGWGYTF

j_call: TRBJ1-1
v_call: TRBV6-5
cdr3_aa: CASSYRQGNTEAFF

j_call: TRBJ1-2
v_call: TRBV14
cdr3_aa: CASSQTGTFSYGYTF

j_call: TRBJ2-1
v_call: TRBV11-2
cdr3_aa: CASSFQALLADEQFF

j_call: TRBJ2-6
v_call: TRBV9
cdr3_aa: CASSPRASGANVLTF

j_call: TRBJ2-6
v_call: TRBV13
cdr3_aa: CASSLGGRSGANVLTF

j_call: TRBJ1-1
v_call: TRBV18
cdr3_aa: CASSPQGSNTEAFF

j_call: TRBJ2-2
v_call: TRBV2
cdr3_aa: CASLGRRWGTGELFF

j_call: TRBJ1-5
v_call: TRBV18
cdr3_aa: CASSPTQALNQPQHF

j_call: TRBJ2-3
v_call: TRBV2
cdr3_aa: CASSGGQGTDTQYF

j_call: TRBJ1-4
v_call: TRBV11-3
cdr3_aa: CASSRRTGATNEKLFF

j_call: TRBJ2-3
v_call: TRBV4-3
cdr3_aa: CASSQDSARGLFF

j_call: TRBJ2-7
v_call: TRBV10-1
cdr3_aa: CASSESRLLSYEQYF

j_call: TRBJ1-1
v_call: TRBV30
cdr3_aa: CAWSVLGGTEAFF

j_call: TRBJ2-3
v_call: TRBV4-1
cdr3_aa: CASKTTWREGQDTQYF

j_call: TRBJ2-7
v_call: TRBV18
cdr3_aa: CASSPLGGLPPYEQYF

j_call: TRBJ2-2
v_call: TRBV28
cdr3_aa: CASSLPQGRGTGELFF

j_call: TRBJ2-5
v_call: TRBV11-2
cdr3_aa: CASSLRPSQETQYF

j_call: TRBJ2-5
v_call: TRBV5-4
cdr3_aa: CASSLAGSGETQYF

j_call: TRBJ2-3
v_call: TRBV11-2
cdr3_aa: CASSFAIGTDTQYF

j_call: TRBJ1-1
v_call: TRBV6-1
cdr3_aa: CASSFLDGGTEAFF

j_call: TRBJ2-2
v_call: TRBV5-1
cdr3_aa: CASSWTGGTGELFF

j_call: TRBJ2-1
v_call: TRBV5-1
cdr3_aa: CVSSAGGISYNEQFF

j_call: TRBJ2-1
v_call: TRBV5-1
cdr3_aa: CASSIVAVSSYNEQFF

j_call: TRBJ1-1
v_call: TRBV7-9
cdr3_aa: CASSLEGGNTEAFF

j_call: TRBJ2-3
v_call: TRBV7-9
cdr3_aa: CASSLVQTDTQYF

j_call: TRBJ2-1
v_call: TRBV29-1
cdr3_aa: CSAPPSSGGYNEQFF

j_call: TRBJ1-4
v_call: TRBV7-9
cdr3_aa: CASSFLTENEKLFF

j_call: TRBJ2-6
v_call: TRBV7-2
cdr3_aa: CASSPHNSGANVLTF

j_call: TRBJ2-2
v_call: TRBV29-1
cdr3_aa: CSVDRGGTGELFF

j_call: TRBJ1-4
v_call: TRBV27
cdr3_aa: CASSTRPRTQLFF

j_call: TRBJ2-5
v_call: TRBV11-3
cdr3_aa: CASSLGGRARETQYF

j_call: TRBJ2-3
v_call: TRBV5-6
cdr3_aa: CASSLGPTDTQYF